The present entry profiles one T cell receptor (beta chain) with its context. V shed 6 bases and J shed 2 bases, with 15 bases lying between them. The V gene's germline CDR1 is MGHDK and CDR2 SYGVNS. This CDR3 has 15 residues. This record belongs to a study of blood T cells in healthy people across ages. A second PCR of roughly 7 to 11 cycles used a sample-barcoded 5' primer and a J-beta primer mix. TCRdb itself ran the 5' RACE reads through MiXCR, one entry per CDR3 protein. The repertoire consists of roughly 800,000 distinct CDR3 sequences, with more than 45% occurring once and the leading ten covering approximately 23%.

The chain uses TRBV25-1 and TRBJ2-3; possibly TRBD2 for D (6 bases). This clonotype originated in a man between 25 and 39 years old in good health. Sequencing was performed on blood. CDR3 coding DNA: TGTGCCAGCAGCCAAAGCGGGCCCGACACAGATACGCAGTATTTT. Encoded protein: CASSQSGPDTDTQYF.